These T cell receptor beta chains were read from a single sample in a study of cytomegalovirus exposure and HLA in healthy donors. Some clones are missing from TCRdb's copy, which holds only in-frame ones; the method was immunoSEQ multiplex PCR. The profile covers 90,000 to 140,000 clones, with over 12% appearing a single time and around 0.86% taken by the ten largest. Sequencing used PBMCs. The receptors shown here come from a female donor in good health and CMV-seronegative. Both conserved end residues are part of each CDR3. A D gene is named only where the DNA matches it firmly. Clone size is not always given. Where it is, it says once, few, many or a class for expanded clones.

j_call clone_size d_call v_call cdr3_nt cdr3_aa
TRBJ2-1 few - TRBV29-1 TGCAGCGTGGACAGTTACAATGAGCAGTTCTTC CSVDSYNEQFF
TRBJ2-5 - - TRBV19 TGTGCCAGTAGTATAGTTCCTAACCAAGAGACCCAGTACTTC CASSIVPNQETQYF
TRBJ2-7 - TRBD1 TRBV14 TGTGCCAGCAGCCAAGCCCACAGGGGAACCTACGAGCAGTACTTC CASSQAHRGTYEQYF
TRBJ1-5 - TRBD1 TRBV12-5 TGTGCTAGTGGTTTGGTACAGGACAGGGGTAGCAATCAGCCCCAGCATTTT CASGLVQDRGSNQPQHF
TRBJ2-7 - - TRBV6-6 TGTGCCAGCAGCTGGAGGGGCATGGGGTCCTACGAGCAGTACTTC CASSWRGMGSYEQYF
TRBJ2-3 few TRBD1 TRBV23-1 TGCGCCAGCAGTCAATCTGTTGCCGGGACAGATTACACAGATACGCAGTATTTT CASSQSVAGTDYTDTQYF
TRBJ2-1 few TRBD2 TRBV9 TGTGCCAGCAGCCCCCTAGGGCGGGAGGGCTACAATGAGCAGTTCTTC CASSPLGREGYNEQFF
TRBJ1-5 few - TRBV6-1 TGTGCCAGCAGGGGGCAGAATCGGCCCCAGCATTTT CASRGQNRPQHF
TRBJ2-3 - TRBD1 TRBV10-1 TGCGCCAGCAGTGAGTCGGGGGGACAGGCCGGATTAGCTACGCAGTATTTT CASSESGGQAGLATQYF
TRBJ2-7 - TRBD2 TRBV7-9 TGTGCCAGCAGCAGAACGACTAGCGGGAGAGGGGTTGGGAGGGAGCAGTACTTC CASSRTTSGRGVGREQYF
TRBJ2-7 - - TRBV5-1 TGCGCCAGCAGCGGAGAGGGGGGGGGCTTCTACGAGCAGTACTTC CASSGEGGGFYEQYF
TRBJ1-2 few TRBD1 TRBV28 TGTGCCAGTCAGGGGGTAGGGTATGGCTACACCTTC CASQGVGYGYTF
TRBJ1-1 - - TRBV28 TGTGCCAGCGTCGGTGGACAGATGAACACTGAAGCTTTCTTT CASVGGQMNTEAFF
TRBJ1-1 few - TRBV9 TGTGCCAGCAGCGTAGCTTTCGAGGGCTCTGAAGCTTTCTTT CASSVAFEGSEAFF
TRBJ2-1 few TRBD2 TRBV2 TGTGCCAGCAGTCGGATAGCGGGGGGTAATGAGCAGTTCTTC CASSRIAGGNEQFF
TRBJ2-7 - TRBD2 TRBV27 TGTGCCAGCAGTTTATACCCGCCCTCTAGCGGGTACTCCTACGAGCAGTACTTC CASSLYPPSSGYSYEQYF
TRBJ2-3 few TRBD2 TRBV4-1 TGCGCCAGCAGCCAAGCGGGACTAGCGGGAAACACAGATACGCAGTATTTT CASSQAGLAGNTDTQYF